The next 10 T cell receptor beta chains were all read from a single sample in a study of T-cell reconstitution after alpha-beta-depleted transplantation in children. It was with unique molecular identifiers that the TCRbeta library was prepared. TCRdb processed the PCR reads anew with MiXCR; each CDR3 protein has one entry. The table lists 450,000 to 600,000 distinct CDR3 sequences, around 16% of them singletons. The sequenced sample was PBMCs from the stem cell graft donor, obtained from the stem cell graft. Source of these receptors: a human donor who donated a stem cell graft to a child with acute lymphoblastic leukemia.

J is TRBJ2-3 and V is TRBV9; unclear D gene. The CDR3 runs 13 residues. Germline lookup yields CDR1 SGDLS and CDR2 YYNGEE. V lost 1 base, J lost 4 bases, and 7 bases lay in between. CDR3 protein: CASSVLRSDTQYF. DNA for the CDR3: TGTGCCAGCAGCGTACTACGCTCAGATACGCAGTATTTT. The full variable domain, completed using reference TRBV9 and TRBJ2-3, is DSGVTQTPKHLITATGQRVTLRCSPRSGDLSVYWYQQSLDQGLQFLIQYYNGEERAKGNILERFSAQQFPDLHSELNLSSLELGDSALYFCASSVLRSDTQYFGPGTRLTVL.

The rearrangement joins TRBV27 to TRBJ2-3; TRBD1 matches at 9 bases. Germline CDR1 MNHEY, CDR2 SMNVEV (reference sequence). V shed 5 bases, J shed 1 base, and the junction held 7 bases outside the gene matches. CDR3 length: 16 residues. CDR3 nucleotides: TGTGCCAGCAGTCATTGGGACAGGGCGGGCACAGATACGCAGTATTTT. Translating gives CASSHWDRAGTDTQYF.

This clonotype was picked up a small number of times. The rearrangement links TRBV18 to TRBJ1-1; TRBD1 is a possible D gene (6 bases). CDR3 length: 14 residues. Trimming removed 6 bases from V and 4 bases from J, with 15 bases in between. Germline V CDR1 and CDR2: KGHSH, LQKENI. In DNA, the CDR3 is TGTGCCAGCTCGCGACAGGACTTAAGCACTGAAGCTTTCTTT. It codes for CASSRQDLSTEAFF.

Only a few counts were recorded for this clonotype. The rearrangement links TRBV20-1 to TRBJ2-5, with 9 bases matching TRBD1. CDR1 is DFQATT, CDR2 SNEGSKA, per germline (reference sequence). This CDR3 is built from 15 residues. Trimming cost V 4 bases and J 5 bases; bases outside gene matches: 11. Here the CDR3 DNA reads TGCAGTGCTATACCGGGACAGGGAGTTAGGGAGACCCAGTACTTC. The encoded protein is CSAIPGQGVRETQYF.

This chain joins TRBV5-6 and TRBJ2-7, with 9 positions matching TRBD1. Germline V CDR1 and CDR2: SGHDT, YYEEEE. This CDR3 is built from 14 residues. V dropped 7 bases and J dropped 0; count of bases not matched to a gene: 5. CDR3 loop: CASGTGSSSYEQYF. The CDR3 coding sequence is TGTGCCAGCGGGACAGGGTCTTCCTCCTACGAGCAGTACTTC.

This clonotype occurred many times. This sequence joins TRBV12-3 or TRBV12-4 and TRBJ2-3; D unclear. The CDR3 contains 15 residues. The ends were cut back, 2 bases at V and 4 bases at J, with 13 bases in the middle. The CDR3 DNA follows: TGTGCCAGCAGTTTACTCGATCTGGGTTCAGATACGCAGTATTTT. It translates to CASSLLDLGSDTQYF.

The CDR3 is CSAVPQGRSGANVLTF. DNA for the CDR3: TGCAGTGCTGTCCCGCAGGGGCGCTCTGGGGCCAACGTCCTGACTTTC. V gene TRBV20-1 combines with J gene TRBJ2-6; D is perhaps TRBD1 (6 bases). V dropped 5 bases and J dropped 0 bases, with 14 bases sitting between them. Per germline, CDR1 DFQATT and CDR2 SNEGSKA (reference sequence). CDR3 length: 16 amino acids.

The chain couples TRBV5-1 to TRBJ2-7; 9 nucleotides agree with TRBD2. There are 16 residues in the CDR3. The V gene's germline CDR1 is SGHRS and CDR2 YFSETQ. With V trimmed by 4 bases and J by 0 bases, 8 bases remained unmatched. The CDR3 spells CASSPTAGGSSYEQYF. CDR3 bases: TGCGCCAGCAGCCCCACCGCGGGAGGGAGCTCCTACGAGCAGTACTTC.

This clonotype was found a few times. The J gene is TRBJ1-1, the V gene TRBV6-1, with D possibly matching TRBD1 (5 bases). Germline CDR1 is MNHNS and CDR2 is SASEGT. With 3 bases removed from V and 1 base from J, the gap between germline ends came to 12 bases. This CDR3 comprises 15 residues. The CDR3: CASSDWGKGNTEAFF. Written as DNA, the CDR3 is TGTGCCAGCAGTGATTGGGGGAAGGGGAACACTGAAGCTTTCTTT.

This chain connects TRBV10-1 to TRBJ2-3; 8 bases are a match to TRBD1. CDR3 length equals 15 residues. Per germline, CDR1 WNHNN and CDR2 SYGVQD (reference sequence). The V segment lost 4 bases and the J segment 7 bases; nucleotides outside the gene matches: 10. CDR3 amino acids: CASSGVFRGLNTQYF. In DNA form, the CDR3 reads TGCGCCAGCAGTGGTGTTTTCAGGGGGCTAAATACGCAGTATTTT.